The rows below give T cell receptor beta chains drawn from one sample of a study of T cells after yellow fever vaccination. TCRdb redid the calling of the 5' RACE reads with MiXCR, one entry per CDR3 protein. The table lists hundreds of thousands of distinct CDR3 sequences, roughly a sixth of them singletons. Sequencing was performed on PBMCs, taken before the yellow fever booster vaccination. The receptors originated from a man younger than 35 who received the YFV17D yellow fever vaccine. Each CDR3 is given with its conserved first and last residue. The D gene is left open where the match is weak. A clone size is listed for some rows: how often the clone was seen (once, few, many), or a class if it is expanded.

V	J	D	size	DNA	CDR3
TRBV3-1	TRBJ2-1	.	.	TGTGCCAGCAGCCAGAGGGGATCCTACAATGAGCAGTTCTTC	CASSQRGSYNEQFF
TRBV9	TRBJ2-1	.	few	TGTGCCAGCAGGGGTGGATTAGACAATGAGCAGTTCTTC	CASRGGLDNEQFF
TRBV7-8	TRBJ1-3	.	few	TGTGCCAGCAGCTCGGTATCCTCTGGAAACACCATATATTTT	CASSSVSSGNTIYF
TRBV7-9	TRBJ1-1	.	few	TGTGCCAGCAGCGCAAAGTGGGGGAACACTGAAGCTTTCTTT	CASSAKWGNTEAFF
TRBV4-3	TRBJ2-5	TRBD1	.	TGCGCCAGCAGCCAAGACCCCCGGGACAGGGGAACCCAAGAGACCCAGTACTTC	CASSQDPRDRGTQETQYF
TRBV7-2	TRBJ2-5	.	few	TGTGCCAGCAGCTTAGGGGGGCAGACCCAGTACTTC	CASSLGGQTQYF
TRBV5-1	TRBJ2-7	TRBD1	few	TGCGCCAGCAGCTCTGCCAGGGGGACCTACGAGCAGTACTTC	CASSSARGTYEQYF
TRBV7-9	TRBJ2-5	TRBD2	.	TGTGCCAGCGCTAGCGGGACAAGGGAGACCCAGTACTTC	CASASGTRETQYF
TRBV20-1	TRBJ2-2	TRBD1	.	TGCAGTGCTCGGACAGGGGCGAAATTCGGAGAGCTGTTTTTT	CSARTGAKFGELFF
TRBV7-2	TRBJ2-2	.	many	TGTGCCAGCAGCCTTGGGGGAGGTGGCGGGGAGCTGTTTTTT	CASSLGGGGGELFF
TRBV27	TRBJ1-6	TRBD1	.	TGTGCCAGCAGTTCCGGAAGGGGGCTAATCTATAATTCACCCCTCCACTTT	CASSSGRGLIYNSPLHF
TRBV21-1	TRBJ1-2	.	.	TGTGCCAGCAGCAAAGACCCGGGACACGGAAACACCTTC	CASSKDPGHGNTF
TRBV7-9	TRBJ1-2	.	.	TGTGCCAGCAGCCAGGACGGACCCTATGGCTACACCTTC	CASSQDGPYGYTF
TRBV24-1	TRBJ2-1	TRBD2	.	TGTGCCACCAGTGAGCCGGGACTAGGTAATGAGCAGTTCTTC	CATSEPGLGNEQFF
TRBV12-3/TRBV12-4	TRBJ2-3	.	many	TGTGCCAGCAGGAGACGCGGGAGCACAGATACGCAGTATTTT	CASRRRGSTDTQYF
TRBV7-2	TRBJ1-2	.	.	TGTGCCAGCAGCCCAATGTTTTTCGTGGGCTACACCTTC	CASSPMFFVGYTF
TRBV7-9	TRBJ1-6	.	.	TGTGCCAGCAGCTCACCTGAGGGGGGGACTTCACCCCTCCACTTT	CASSSPEGGTSPLHF
TRBV6-5	TRBJ2-2	TRBD2	.	TGTGCCAGCAGTTACGTAGCGGGGGGTACCGGGGAGCTGTTTTTT	CASSYVAGGTGELFF
TRBV7-2	TRBJ2-1	TRBD2	few	TGTGCCAGCAGCATCCGCCTGGGACTAGCGGGGAGCAATGAGCAGTTCTTC	CASSIRLGLAGSNEQFF
TRBV7-2	TRBJ2-7	TRBD1	few	TGTGCCAGCACCCCCTCACAGGGGACAACCTACGAGCAGTACTTC	CASTPSQGTTYEQYF
TRBV12-3/TRBV12-4	TRBJ2-1	TRBD1	many	TGTGCCAGCTCCCGGACAGGGTACAATGAGCAGTTCTTC	CASSRTGYNEQFF
TRBV29-1	TRBJ2-3	.	.	TGCAGCGTCTTCAAGGGGGGGACAGCCACAGATACGCAGTATTTT	CSVFKGGTATDTQYF
TRBV7-3	TRBJ2-1	.	.	TGTGCCAGCAGCTTCGGGGCGAGGGGGGGCTCCTACAATGAGCAGTTCTTC	CASSFGARGGSYNEQFF
TRBV12-3/TRBV12-4	TRBJ1-2	.	few	TGTGCCAGCAGTTTCCAAGCAGAAGGCTATGGCTACACCTTC	CASSFQAEGYGYTF
TRBV3-1	TRBJ2-3	TRBD2	.	TGTGCCAGCAGCCAAGGGACTACTAGCGGGGCCAGAGATACGCAGTATTTT	CASSQGTTSGARDTQYF
TRBV4-3	TRBJ1-1	TRBD1	.	TGCGCCAGCAGCCAACGTCTACTCGACAGGGGGAACACTGAAGCTTTCTTT	CASSQRLLDRGNTEAFF
TRBV28	TRBJ1-1	TRBD1	.	TGTGCCAGCAGTCTGACAGGGGGTGTGGGTTTCTTT	CASSLTGGVGFF
TRBV7-2	TRBJ1-1	.	.	TGTGCCAGCAGCCCCCGGACAGATGAAGCTTTCTTT	CASSPRTDEAFF
TRBV2	TRBJ2-5	.	.	TGTGCCAGCAGCGAAAACTCAGAAGTGGAGACCCAGTACTTC	CASSENSEVETQYF
TRBV12-5	TRBJ2-3	.	few	TGTGCTAGTGGTCTCGCCGGGGGGCCCGCAGATACGCAGTATTTT	CASGLAGGPADTQYF
TRBV7-2	TRBJ2-7	TRBD1	.	TGTGCCAGCAGCTTAGCTCTACAGGGGACCGCCGAGCAGTACTTC	CASSLALQGTAEQYF
TRBV27	TRBJ1-5	.	few	TGTGCCAGCAGTTTATCGAAGAGGGACGGAGGGGGCAATCAGCCCCAGCATTTT	CASSLSKRDGGGNQPQHF
TRBV11-2	TRBJ1-2	.	few	TGTGCCAGCAGCTTAGAGAGGTCGGCTTATGGCTACACCTTC	CASSLERSAYGYTF
TRBV6-5	TRBJ2-7	.	few	TGTGCCAGCAGTGCCCAGGTTAGGGACGAGCAGTACTTC	CASSAQVRDEQYF
TRBV20-1	TRBJ2-3	.	few	TGCAGTCACCGACTCCAGGGCGGCACAGATACGCAGTATTTT	CSHRLQGGTDTQYF
TRBV7-9	TRBJ1-2	.	.	TGTGCCAGCAGCAGAGGGCGGGTCGGCTACACCTTC	CASSRGRVGYTF
TRBV29-1	TRBJ1-1	.	.	TGCAGCGTTCTAATATCGGCAGCAAACACTGAAGCTTTCTTT	CSVLISAANTEAFF
TRBV6-5	TRBJ1-6	.	many	TGTGCCAGCAGTCCCGGCTACTATAATTCACCCCTCCACTTT	CASSPGYYNSPLHF
TRBV12-3/TRBV12-4	TRBJ1-4	.	few	TGTGCCAGCAGTTCCGCGCGGGTGACTAATGAAAAACTGTTTTTT	CASSSARVTNEKLFF
TRBV7-9	TRBJ1-3	.	.	TGTGCCAGCAGCTTACCAACAGGGCCTGGAAACACCATATATTTT	CASSLPTGPGNTIYF
TRBV4-2	TRBJ2-3	.	.	TGTGCCAGCAGCGTTGGGCTAGCGAACGCAGATACGCAGTATTTT	CASSVGLANADTQYF
TRBV24-1	TRBJ1-5	TRBD1	few	TGTGCCACCAGTGACACTCCGGGACAGGGAGTCAATCAGCCCCAGCATTTT	CATSDTPGQGVNQPQHF
TRBV5-6	TRBJ2-5	TRBD2	few	TGTGCCAGCAGCTTATTCGGAGCGGGGGGGCGCCCGGAGACCCAGTACTTC	CASSLFGAGGRPETQYF
TRBV29-1	TRBJ1-3	.	few	TGCAGCGCGGGGACTTACTCTGGAAACACCATATATTTT	CSAGTYSGNTIYF
TRBV28	TRBJ1-2	.	few	TGTGTCTCAGGCAACTCTAACTATGGCTACACCTTC	CVSGNSNYGYTF
TRBV27	TRBJ1-1	.	few	TGTGCCAGCAGAAGTCAGGGGGAAGCTTTCTTT	CASRSQGEAFF
TRBV10-3	TRBJ1-1	.	few	TGTGCCATCACCACGGGGTCCCGGGAAGCGAACACTGAAGCTTTCTTT	CAITTGSREANTEAFF
TRBV20-1	TRBJ2-1	.	few	TGCAGTGCTTCGCGGCCTGGGGATGAGCAGTTCTTC	CSASRPGDEQFF
TRBV5-1	TRBJ1-1	.	.	TGCGCCAGCTCCAAAGACAGGCCGCCCACTGAAGCTTTCTTT	CASSKDRPPTEAFF
TRBV4-3	TRBJ1-2	.	few	TGCGCCAGCAGCCAAGAGAGGGGAGACTATGGCTACACCTTC	CASSQERGDYGYTF
TRBV20-1	TRBJ2-3	.	few	TGCAGTGCCCCTGGCACCCGAGGCACAGATACGCAGTATTTT	CSAPGTRGTDTQYF
TRBV9	TRBJ2-2	.	.	TGTGCCAGCACCCCGGCGGAGAGTTTCACCGGGGAGCTGTTTTTT	CASTPAESFTGELFF
TRBV20-1	TRBJ1-3	TRBD1	.	TGCAGTGCCGAAGACAGGGTCTCTGGAAACACCATATATTTT	CSAEDRVSGNTIYF
TRBV6-5	TRBJ2-7	TRBD2	.	TGTGCCACCTCTGGGGGGGTAGCCCACGAGCAGTACTTC	CATSGGVAHEQYF
TRBV19	TRBJ1-5	.	.	TGTGCCAGTAGTATCCAGAACAATCAGCCCCAGCATTTT	CASSIQNNQPQHF